The T cell receptor beta chain described here comes from a study of tumor-infiltrating lymphocytes in localized non-small cell lung cancer. Study-wide results and limits: Each assay used a separate piece of the same tissue. No T-cell fraction difference was seen between IM1 and IM2 tumors.

The germline V and J ends were trimmed by 2 bases and 5 bases, with 15 bases remaining between them. The V gene's germline CDR1 is GTSNPN and CDR2 SVGIG (reference sequence). The CDR3 consists of 14 residues. Some clones are missing from TCRdb's copy, which holds only in-frame ones; the method was immunoSEQ multiplex PCR. The sample shows roughly 6,800 clones, around 60% of them seen only once. Points on this clone: Antigen unknown.

This rearrangement joins TRBV30 to TRBJ1-1; tentatively, D is TRBD1 (5 bases). Sequenced: uninvolved lung tissue not adjacent to the tumor. This TCR came from a human donor with non-small cell lung cancer. The CDR3 reads CAWSPRGGRTEAFF. DNA for the CDR3: TGTGCCTGGAGTCCCCGGGGGGGAAGAACTGAAGCTTTCTTT.